This T cell receptor (beta chain) was captured in a study of neurological immune-mediated disorders. General study points: The absence of shared CDR3 amino acid sequences among expanded clones across subjects suggests private repertoires in all groups. HTLV-1-associated myelopathy led in TCR clonal expansion, while multiple sclerosis ranked lowest, below healthy controls.

The CDR3 extends over 14 amino acids. Germline CDR1 LNHNV, CDR2 YYDKDF (reference sequence). V gave up 3 bases and J gave up 0 bases, with 9 bases separating them. This clonotype came up many times. The antigen remains unidentified. PBMCs stored at -80 C, numbering 2 million, were the origin of the unsorted libraries. Synthesis of cDNA was accomplished via 5'RACE employing 10-nucleotide random UMIs. TCRdb passed the 5' RACE reads through MiXCR, listing each CDR3 protein once. Of around 30,000 distinct CDR3 sequences listed, 2.5% were seen once; the top ten hold roughly 2.1%. The sample was PBMCs. The rearrangement uses TRBV15 and TRBJ2-7; D perhaps matches TRBD1 (6 bases). The TCR sequence derives from a woman between 50 and 59 years old with multiple sclerosis. The CDR3 DNA follows: TGTGCCACCAGCAGGGACAGAAACTCCTACGAGCAGTACTTC. Its translation: CATSRDRNSYEQYF.